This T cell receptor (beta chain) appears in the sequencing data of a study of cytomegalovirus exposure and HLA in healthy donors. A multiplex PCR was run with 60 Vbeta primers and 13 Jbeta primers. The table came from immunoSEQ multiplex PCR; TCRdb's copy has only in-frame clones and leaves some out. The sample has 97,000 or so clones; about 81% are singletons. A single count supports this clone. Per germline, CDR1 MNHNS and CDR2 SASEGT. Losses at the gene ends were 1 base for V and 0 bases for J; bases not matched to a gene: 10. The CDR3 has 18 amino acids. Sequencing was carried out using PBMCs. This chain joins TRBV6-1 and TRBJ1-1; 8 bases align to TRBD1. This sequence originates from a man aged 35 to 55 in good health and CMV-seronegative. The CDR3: CASSEESGGGRMNTEAFF. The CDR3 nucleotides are TGTGCCAGCAGTGAAGAATCAGGGGGCGGAAGGATGAACACTGAAGCTTTCTTT.